One sample yielded the 21 T cell receptor beta chains listed below, sequenced in a study of blood T cells in healthy people across ages (dated by TCRdb to about 2015). Library prep was done by 5' RACE. The sequencer was an Illumina HiSeq 2500. A second PCR of about 6 to 12 cycles was performed with a sample-barcoded 5' primer and a J-beta primer mix. TCRdb trimmed public reads at Q25 via fastp, called clones via MiXCR and kept in-frame beta chains. Every distinct CDR3 protein forms one entry, paired with its most common genes and DNA. The sample data list approximately 1.5 million distinct CDR3 sequences, and around 40% of these were observed just once. About 4% of the sample is held by the ten biggest clonotypes. The sequencing sample was made of blood. These receptors all stem from a woman aged 18-35 years in good health.

On this clonotype: A read error may produce the germline difference seen at one junction end. This chain joins TRBV3-1 and TRBJ1-1; the D is unclear. The CDR3 covers 15 residues. The germline V gene has CDR1 LGHDT and CDR2 YNNKEL (reference sequence). CDR3 loop: CASRQARAGDTEAFF. For the CDR3, the DNA is TGTGCCAGCAGGCAAGCCCGGGCCGGGGACACTGAAGCTTTCTTT.

Only a few counts were recorded for this clonotype. The gene calls are TRBV20-1 and TRBJ1-1; 10 bases agree with TRBD1. V dropped 5 bases and J dropped 3; count of bases not matched to a gene: 6. Germline lookup yields CDR1 DFQATT and CDR2 SNEGSKA (reference sequence). The CDR3 totals 14 residues. The CDR3 loop is CSAPDRGRDTEAFF. As DNA, the CDR3 is TGCAGTGCTCCCGACAGGGGGCGTGACACTGAAGCTTTCTTT.

The chain uses TRBV5-1 and TRBJ1-1; D perhaps matches TRBD1 (6 bases). The CDR3 is made up of 15 amino acids. V lost 1 base, J lost 5 bases, and 15 bases lay in between. Germline values: CDR1 SGHRS, CDR2 YFSETQ. The CDR3 nucleotides read TGCGCCAGCAGCTTGTTTTCAGGGGAAATGACTGAAGCTTTCTTT. Its translation: CASSLFSGEMTEAFF.

The V call is TRBV20-1, the J call TRBJ2-1; D gene unclear. Deletions cut 0 bases from V and 3 bases from J, with 12 bases between. The CDR3 loop spans 15 amino acids. CDR1 is DFQATT and CDR2 is SNEGSKA in the germline V gene (reference sequence). DNA of the CDR3: TGCAGTGCTAGAGATTCGAGAAGCAACTACAATGAGCAGTTCTTC. This translates into CSARDSRSNYNEQFF.

Comment on this clonotype: A much larger clone differs by one base, so this may be a read error. V is TRBV12-3 or TRBV12-4 and J is TRBJ2-3, with D tentatively TRBD1 or TRBD2 (5 bases each). CDR3 length equals 14 residues. V was trimmed by 7 bases and J by 4 bases, leaving 15 bases between them. The CDR3 here is CASTPGRSADTQYF. The CDR3 region has the DNA TGTGCCAGCACCCCGGGACGAAGCGCAGATACGCAGTATTTT.

The rearrangement links TRBV20-1 to TRBJ1-4; TRBD1 agrees at 10 bases. With V trimmed by 5 bases and J by 11 bases, 11 bases remained unmatched. The length of the CDR3 is 14 residues. Germline-derived CDR1 and CDR2 are DFQATT and SNEGSKA (reference sequence). The CDR3 DNA is TGCAGTGCTCGACCGGGACAGGGGATGGGGAAACTGTTTTTT. Amino acid sequence: CSARPGQGMGKLFF.

The chain has TRBV7-2 and TRBJ2-3; TRBD2 matches at 7 bases. The CDR3 is made up of 14 amino acids. The junction had 5 bases not matched to a gene; V was cut back by 4 bases and J by 4 bases. Germline loops: CDR1 SGHTA, CDR2 FQGNSA. CDR3 sequence reads: CASSSRLAADTQYF. The CDR3 DNA follows: TGTGCCAGCAGCTCCAGACTAGCAGCAGATACGCAGTATTTT.

This clonotype appeared a few times. The chain employs TRBV28 and TRBJ2-7; unclear D gene. Germline V gene data show CDR1 as MDHEN and CDR2 as SYDVKM. With 8 bases removed from V and 3 bases from J, the gap between germline ends came to 8 bases. The CDR3 extends over 11 amino acids. The CDR3 loop reads CASVQNYEQYF. The CDR3 DNA is TGTGCCAGCGTACAAAACTACGAGCAGTACTTC.

This clonotype was seen only a few times. This clone may be a read error of a much larger clone one base away. J is TRBJ2-1 and V is TRBV6-2 or TRBV6-3, with TRBD1 identical over 8 bases. The CDR3 sequence is 14 residues long. Germline V gene sequence: CDR1 MNHEY, CDR2 SVGEGT. The CDR3 region is CASSRTGKYNKQFF. CDR3 in DNA: TGTGCCAGCAGCAGGACAGGGAAATACAATAAGCAGTTCTTC.

This clonotype appeared a few times. The V gene is TRBV4-3, the J gene TRBJ1-1; TRBD1 matches at 9 bases. CDR1 LGHNA and CDR2 YSLEER come from the germline V gene. The CDR3 runs to 16 residues. The J segment lost 6 bases and the V segment lost 0 bases, leaving 8 bases of the junction unmatched. CDR3 residues: CASSQDSHRGLSEAFF. The DNA for the CDR3 is TGCGCCAGCAGCCAAGATTCCCACAGGGGGCTCTCTGAAGCTTTCTTT.

This clonotype has more than one count but fewer than ten. J is TRBJ2-2 and V is TRBV6-4; tentatively, D is TRBD2 (6 bases). The CDR3 runs to 17 residues. CDR1 and CDR2 (germline): MRHNA, SNTAGT. V lost 10 bases and J 0 bases, leaving 21 bases between the germline ends. DNA of the CDR3: TGTGCCATCACGGGGCGGGACGCCCCCCCGAACACCGGGGAGCTGTTTTTT. Its protein is CAITGRDAPPNTGELFF.

The chain uses TRBV6-2 or TRBV6-3 and TRBJ1-1; possible D gene TRBD1, 6 bases. This CDR3 has 14 residues. Germline lookup yields CDR1 MNHEY and CDR2 SVGEGT. V was pared by 6 bases and J by 4 bases, with 15 bases between. CDR3 region: CASSPYRGITEAFF. CDR3 bases: TGTGCCAGCAGCCCGTATAGGGGGATCACTGAAGCTTTCTTT.

The rearrangement uses TRBV27 and TRBJ2-7; possible D gene TRBD1, 5 bases. This CDR3 spans 14 amino acids. Trimming left V 0 bases short and J 6 bases short, with 12 bases between. The germline V gene has CDR1 MNHEY and CDR2 SMNVEV (reference sequence). As DNA, the CDR3 is TGTGCCAGCAGTTTATCAGGGGAAGGCGGCGAGCAGTACTTC. Translating gives CASSLSGEGGEQYF.

The rearrangement joins TRBV4-2 to TRBJ2-2; D possibly uses TRBD1 or TRBD2 (5 bases each). Trimming shortened V by 0 bases and J by 6 bases, and 17 bases separated the two germline ends. The CDR3 contains 17 residues. The V gene's germline CDR1 is LGHNA and CDR2 YNFKEQ. Here the CDR3 DNA reads TGTGCCAGCAGCCAAGAGGGGTATCCGGGGCCGGCCGGGGAGCTGTTTTTT. Translation: CASSQEGYPGPAGELFF.

This clonotype was seen a handful of times. This chain links TRBV12-3 or TRBV12-4 with TRBJ1-6, with D unclear. The CDR3 consists of 15 residues. V was shortened by 2 bases and J by 7 bases, with 12 bases between the two germline ends. The CDR3 DNA follows: TGTGCCAGCAGTTTAACGGTAGGATCAAATTCACCCCTCCACTTT. Encoded protein: CASSLTVGSNSPLHF.

The V call is TRBV20-1, the J call TRBJ1-5; D is unresolved. Germline lookup yields CDR1 DFQATT and CDR2 SNEGSKA (reference sequence). This CDR3 comprises 13 residues. V gave up 5 bases and J gave up 5 bases, with 13 bases separating them. Written as DNA, the CDR3 is TGCAGTGCTTGGATTCGAGGTGATCAGCCCCAGCATTTT. Protein sequence: CSAWIRGDQPQHF.

This chain connects TRBV7-9 to TRBJ2-7, with 9 bases lining up with TRBD1. From germline, CDR1 is SEHNR and CDR2 FQNEAQ (reference sequence). After removal of 2 bases from V and 5 bases from J, the junction contained 4 bases not matched to a gene. The CDR3 spans 14 residues. CDR3 in amino acids: CASSLTQGANEQYF. In DNA, the CDR3 is TGTGCCAGCAGCTTAACACAGGGGGCAAACGAGCAGTACTTC.

V and J are TRBV6-2 or TRBV6-3 and TRBJ1-5; D is ambiguous. The germline CDR1 and CDR2 sequences are MNHEY and SVGEGT. The CDR3 extends over 18 amino acids. V lost 3 bases to trimming and J lost 1 base, with 19 bases between them. The CDR3 region is CASSYHRYRATSNQPQHF. The CDR3 nucleotides read TGTGCCAGCAGTTATCACCGGTACCGGGCGACGAGCAATCAGCCCCAGCATTTT.

V is TRBV28 and J is TRBJ2-1, with D possibly being TRBD2 (5 bases). Trimming stripped 6 bases from V and 3 bases from J, with 18 bases between. The CDR3 loop spans 16 amino acids. CDR1 and CDR2 (germline): MDHEN, SYDVKM. The CDR3 bases are TGTGCCAGCAGCGTATTGGGAGTGGCAAACTACAATGAGCAGTTCTTC. Translated, it gives CASSVLGVANYNEQFF.

This clonotype was recorded many times. The chain combines TRBV2 with TRBJ2-1; D might be TRBD2 (6 bases). Trimming took off 5 bases at V and 2 bases at J, with 13 bases between the two ends. Germline V CDR1 and CDR2: SNHLY, FYNNEI. The CDR3 extends over 15 amino acids. The CDR3 spells CASSIDGRAYNEQFF. The CDR3 nucleotides read TGTGCCAGCAGTATAGACGGGAGAGCCTACAATGAGCAGTTCTTC.

This clonotype has a count of ten or more. The DNA of the CDR3 is TGTGCCAGCAGCGTGGGGACTAGCGGCACAGATACGCAGTATTTT. It translates to CASSVGTSGTDTQYF. The rearrangement links TRBV9 to TRBJ2-3; 10 nucleotides align to TRBD2. J gave up 1 base and V 2 bases, and 1 base lay outside the gene matches. Germline CDR1 and CDR2: SGDLS and YYNGEE. This CDR3 comprises 15 residues.